Listed below are T cell receptor beta chains from one sample, sequenced in a study of T-cell memory formation after mild COVID-19. TCRdb recomputed calls from the 5' RACE reads with MiXCR, one row per CDR3 protein. The repertoire holds around 320,000 distinct CDR3 sequences, with 25% to 30% as singletons. Material: PBMCs or a T cell subset sorted from them (not recorded which). The receptor source for this set is an adult woman who had mild COVID-19 (a few samples of this study predate the infection). Cell type and time point are not known. Each CDR3 is given with its conserved first and last residue. D genes are given only for firm matches. Part of the rows lack a size; the others show once, few, many or a class for expanded clones.

d_gene,v_gene,j_gene,abundance,CDR3nt,CDR3aa
TRBD1,TRBV20-1,TRBJ1-1,NA,TGCAGTGCTAGTGGGGGACAGGGGGCTAGGAACACTGAAGCTTTCTTT,CSASGGQGARNTEAFF
TRBD1,TRBV3-1,TRBJ1-1,NA,TGTGCCAGCAGTCCGACATGGTCAGGGGGCACTGAAGCTTTCTTT,CASSPTWSGGTEAFF
NA,TRBV15,TRBJ1-5,NA,TGTGCCACCAGCCGCGGATCGCTCAATCAGCCCCAGCATTTT,CATSRGSLNQPQHF
NA,TRBV3-1,TRBJ2-2,NA,TGTGCCAGCAGCCCGTGGGTGGTCGGGGAGCTGTTTTTT,CASSPWVVGELFF
TRBD1,TRBV9,TRBJ2-3,NA,TGTGCCAGCAGCCCAGGGGGCCATCCGCCAGATACGCAGTATTTT,CASSPGGHPPDTQYF
TRBD2,TRBV4-1,TRBJ2-1,few,TGCGCCAGCAGCCGTGGGACTAGCGGCGACAATGAGCAGTTCTTC,CASSRGTSGDNEQFF
TRBD1,TRBV30,TRBJ2-7,few,TGTGCCTGGAGTGTACGGGACAGAACGTTTCTCGAGCAGTACTTC,CAWSVRDRTFLEQYF
NA,TRBV5-8,TRBJ1-1,NA,TGTGCCAGCAGCCGTTGGATGAGGATTGAAGCTTTCTTT,CASSRWMRIEAFF
TRBD2,TRBV20-1,TRBJ2-5,NA,TGCAGTGCTAGAGATCTCGGGAGGGCCGTAGGCGAGACCCAGTACTTC,CSARDLGRAVGETQYF
NA,TRBV12-3/TRBV12-4,TRBJ2-7,few,TGTGCCAGCAGTTCATCCGGGCAGGGCCACGAGCAGTACTTC,CASSSSGQGHEQYF
NA,TRBV18,TRBJ1-1,NA,TGTGCCAGCCCCCTGGGGGTCTTT,CASPLGVF
NA,TRBV18,TRBJ1-1,few,TGTGCCAGCTCACCCTCCCAGGCGAACACTGAAGCTTTCTTT,CASSPSQANTEAFF
NA,TRBV12-3/TRBV12-4,TRBJ2-5,NA,TGTGCCAGCAGTTTCATGGGGAGGACTTTCCCTCAAGAGACCCAGTACTTC,CASSFMGRTFPQETQYF
NA,TRBV20-1,TRBJ1-1,NA,TGCAGTGCTAGTGTCAAGAACACTGAAGCTTTCTTT,CSASVKNTEAFF
TRBD2,TRBV7-6,TRBJ2-1,NA,TGTGCCAGCAGCACACGACTAGCGGGGGGGAGCGGGGAGCAGTTCTTC,CASSTRLAGGSGEQFF
TRBD2,TRBV7-3,TRBJ2-1,NA,TGTGCCAGCGCTCTCTATAGCGGGGGTGATTCCTACAATGAGCAGTTCTTC,CASALYSGGDSYNEQFF
TRBD2,TRBV7-2,TRBJ2-1,many,TGTGCCAGCAGCTTACTAGCGGGTGAGCAGTTCTTC,CASSLLAGEQFF
TRBD2,TRBV6-7,TRBJ2-3,few,TGTGCCAGCCGGACTAGCGGGGCTCCCACAGATACGCAGTATTTT,CASRTSGAPTDTQYF
TRBD1,TRBV12-3/TRBV12-4,TRBJ1-1,few,TGTGCCAGCAGCCTTTGGGGTGGGACAGGGGGCTTGGAAGCTTTCTTT,CASSLWGGTGGLEAFF
NA,TRBV6-6,TRBJ2-2,few,TGTGCCAGCAGTATACTAAGCGCCGCGAACACCGGGGAGCTGTTTTTT,CASSILSAANTGELFF
NA,TRBV5-1,TRBJ2-1,NA,TGCGCCAGCAGCTTGACGACGGGGAATGAGCAGTTCTTC,CASSLTTGNEQFF
TRBD2,TRBV5-1,TRBJ2-2,NA,TGCGCCAGCAGCCTAGGACTAGTGGCATACACCGGGGAGCTGTTTTTT,CASSLGLVAYTGELFF
NA,TRBV7-2,TRBJ1-1,few,TGTGCCAGCAGCTCGACAAGCAGAATGAACACTGAAGCTTTCTTT,CASSSTSRMNTEAFF
NA,TRBV29-1,TRBJ1-1,once,TGCAGCGTAGAAAGGATCCAATTGAACACTGAAGCTTTCTTT,CSVERIQLNTEAFF
NA,TRBV7-2,TRBJ1-1,once,TGTGCCAGCAGCTTATGTGGAAACACTGAAGCTTTCTTT,CASSLCGNTEAFF
NA,TRBV5-1,TRBJ1-1,NA,TGCGCCAGCAGCTTGGCTTGGGACTGGGCCGGCGAGACTGAAGCTTTCTTT,CASSLAWDWAGETEAFF
NA,TRBV5-6,TRBJ2-1,NA,TGTGCCAGCAGCCTCCTTCCCTACAATGAGCAGTTCTTC,CASSLLPYNEQFF
NA,TRBV7-2,TRBJ1-1,few,TGTGCCAGCAGCCTGGGACCATCTGAAGCTTTCTTT,CASSLGPSEAFF
NA,TRBV9,TRBJ1-2,NA,TGTGCCAGCAGCGTTGGAACTAGGGGGGAGGATGGCTACACCTTC,CASSVGTRGEDGYTF
NA,TRBV7-9,TRBJ2-3,few,TGTGCCAGCAGCTCCTCGCGGACGCAGTATTTT,CASSSSRTQYF
TRBD2,TRBV6-6,TRBJ2-7,many,TGTGCCAGCAGTCCCCGGACTAGCGGGGCTTACGAGCAGTACTTC,CASSPRTSGAYEQYF
NA,TRBV10-3,TRBJ2-7,NA,TGTGCCATCAGTGGCCTGGCGGAGGTCTCCTACGAGCAGTACTTC,CAISGLAEVSYEQYF
NA,TRBV12-3/TRBV12-4,TRBJ2-6,NA,TGTGCCAGCAGTTCCCAGGTTGCTGGGGCCAACGTCCTGACTTTC,CASSSQVAGANVLTF
TRBD1,TRBV4-3,TRBJ2-3,NA,TGCTCCAGCAGCCAAGAAGACAGGGAAGATACGCAGTATTTT,CSSSQEDREDTQYF
TRBD1,TRBV9,TRBJ2-7,few,TGTGCCAGCAGCACCCAGACAGGGAACGAGCAGTACTTC,CASSTQTGNEQYF
TRBD1,TRBV5-1,TRBJ1-2,NA,TGCGCCAGCAGCTTGGCGACAGGGGCCGTGAACTATGGCTACACCTTC,CASSLATGAVNYGYTF
NA,TRBV20-1,TRBJ2-4,many,TGCAGTGCTAAATCGGGCTCAAACATTCAGTACTTC,CSAKSGSNIQYF
NA,TRBV10-3,TRBJ2-3,few,TGTGCCATCAGTGAGTCGGCCACCACAGATACGCAGTATTTT,CAISESATTDTQYF
NA,TRBV27,TRBJ2-1,few,TGTGCCAGCAGTTTAAAATGGGATTACGAGCAGTTCTTC,CASSLKWDYEQFF
NA,TRBV20-1,TRBJ2-3,NA,TGCAGTGCTATTTGGAAAGATACGCAGTATTTT,CSAIWKDTQYF
NA,TRBV5-6,TRBJ2-1,NA,TGTGCCAGCAGCTTGGGGAGGGGGAGGGCTGAGCAGTTCTTC,CASSLGRGRAEQFF
NA,TRBV9,TRBJ2-1,NA,TGTGCCAGCAGCGTATCCGGGCCCTCCTACAATGAGCAGTTCTTC,CASSVSGPSYNEQFF
NA,TRBV6-5,TRBJ2-5,NA,TGTGCCAGCCATAGGGGGGGGGCCTCAAACTACCAAGAGACCCAGTACTTC,CASHRGGASNYQETQYF
TRBD2,TRBV4-3,TRBJ2-1,few,TGCGCCAGCAGCCAAGGGCTGGGACTAGCGGGAGAGCCATGGGATGAGCAGTTCTTC,CASSQGLGLAGEPWDEQFF
NA,TRBV5-4,TRBJ1-1,few,TGTGCCAGCAGCTTTGTGGGGTTCACTGAAGCTTTCTTT,CASSFVGFTEAFF
TRBD1,TRBV12-3/TRBV12-4,TRBJ1-4,few,TGTGCCAGCAGTTATCGACAGGGTAATGAAAAACTGTTTTTT,CASSYRQGNEKLFF
NA,TRBV12-3/TRBV12-4,TRBJ2-5,few,TGTGCCAGCAGTTGGGTGGATGAGACCCAGTACTTC,CASSWVDETQYF
TRBD1,TRBV5-1,TRBJ1-2,NA,TGCGCCAGCAGCTTTTTGACAGGGCCGGCAACTAACTATGGCTACACCTTC,CASSFLTGPATNYGYTF
TRBD2,TRBV2,TRBJ2-7,NA,TGTGCCAGCAGTGAAGCCCTGAGCGGGAGAAACCCCCACGAGCAGTACTTC,CASSEALSGRNPHEQYF
TRBD2,TRBV5-6,TRBJ2-1,NA,TGTGCCAGCAGCTTGGCCGGGGGGGGCGTGGTTGAGCAGTTCTTC,CASSLAGGGVVEQFF
TRBD2,TRBV6-4,TRBJ2-1,NA,TGTGCCAGCAGTAGTTCTAGCGGGGCCTACCAAGCTGGTGAGCAGTTCTTC,CASSSSSGAYQAGEQFF
NA,TRBV5-1,TRBJ1-1,NA,TGCGCCAGCAGCTTGGCCAGGGGCGACCCCCTGAACACTGAAGCTTTCTTT,CASSLARGDPLNTEAFF
NA,TRBV24-1,TRBJ1-1,few,TGTGCCACCAGTGATTCCCGGGACCTGATAGCTTTCTTT,CATSDSRDLIAFF
NA,TRBV20-1,TRBJ2-7,NA,TGCAGTGCTAGGAGGGTGAGCAGGGCTGATGGCGAGCAGTACTTC,CSARRVSRADGEQYF
NA,TRBV4-2,TRBJ2-3,NA,TGTGCCAGCAGCCAAGAGGCAAGAAGCACAGATACGCAGTATTTT,CASSQEARSTDTQYF
TRBD2,TRBV7-9,TRBJ2-3,few,TGTGCCAGCAGCTTTCGGACTAGCGGATCCACAGATACGCAGTATTTT,CASSFRTSGSTDTQYF
TRBD2,TRBV9,TRBJ2-1,NA,TGTGCCAGCAGCGTAGATCAGCGGGAGGTTAATGAGCAGTTCTTC,CASSVDQREVNEQFF